These 8 T cell receptor beta chains originate from one sample sequenced in a study of shared clonotypes between healthy human individuals. Data came from immunoSEQ multiplex PCR; TCRdb stores just in-frame clones and leaves some out. The sample contains 2 million to 2.5 million clones, about 94% of which appear only once. CD8 cells classed as naive were CD45RO-negative and positively selected for CCR7, excluding terminally differentiated effector memory CD45RA+ cells. Sequenced: naive CD8+ T cells sorted from blood. These receptors came from a man aged 18 to 29 in good health.

The V and J genes are TRBV6-4 and TRBJ2-7; D not resolved. Germline loops: CDR1 MRHNA, CDR2 SNTAGT. This CDR3 comprises 17 residues. V gave up 2 bases and J gave up 4 bases, with 21 bases separating them. This CDR3 is CASSDRKKQVGNYEQYF. For the CDR3, the DNA is TGTGCCAGCAGTGACAGGAAGAAGCAGGTTGGGAATTACGAGCAGTACTTC.

The chain carries TRBV4-1 and TRBJ2-7; D is possibly TRBD2 (5 bases). The germline V gene encodes CDR1 MGHRA and CDR2 YSYEKL. CDR3 length: 14 residues. The V end was cut by 0 bases, the J end by 5 bases, with 11 bases between. In DNA form, the CDR3 reads TGCGCCAGCAGCCAAGAGAGTCCGGGGAACGAGCAGTACTTC. Its translation is CASSQESPGNEQYF.

This clone was observed once. The chain combines TRBV6-1 with TRBJ2-7, with TRBD1 matching over 10 bases. Germline CDR1 and CDR2: MNHNS and SASEGT. Unmatched junction bases numbered 8, after V lost 3 bases and J lost 3 bases. The CDR3 is 16 residues long. CDR3 bases: TGTGCCAGCAGTGATCCTTTGGGACAGGGGTTCTACGAGCAGTACTTC. This codes for CASSDPLGQGFYEQYF.

This chain joins TRBV7-9 and TRBJ1-4; 9 bases fit TRBD1. V dropped 0 bases and J dropped 5; count of bases not matched to a gene: 4. CDR1 and CDR2 (germline): SEHNR, FQNEAQ (reference sequence). The CDR3 covers 16 residues. The CDR3 spells CASSLAGTGQNEKLFF. The DNA of the CDR3 is TGTGCCAGCAGCTTAGCAGGGACAGGGCAAAATGAAAAACTGTTTTTT.

The chain couples TRBV19 to TRBJ1-2; D gene unclear. CDR3 length: 15 residues. Germline V gene data show CDR1 as LNHDA and CDR2 as SQIVND (reference sequence). Trimming took 3 bases from V and 4 from J, leaving 15 bases between them. The CDR3 sequence: CASSIAQTDFYGYTF. The CDR3 DNA is TGTGCCAGTAGTATTGCCCAGACCGATTTCTATGGCTACACCTTC.

This clone is a singleton in its sample. Different DNA sequences within this sample yield the same CDR3. The chain uses TRBV5-4 and TRBJ1-2; D not certain. Germline V gives CDR1 SGHNT, CDR2 YYREEE (reference sequence). The CDR3 runs 14 residues. V was cut by 0 bases and J by 3 bases, with 9 bases left in between. CDR3 sequence: CASSLGDRDYGYTF. CDR3 nucleotides: TGTGCCAGCAGCTTGGGGGATCGGGACTATGGCTACACCTTC.

This clone was recorded only once. The rearrangement uses TRBV6-6 and TRBJ1-4; possibly TRBD1 for D (5 bases). The CDR3 length is 16 residues. Germline V CDR1 and CDR2: MNHNY, SVGAGI (reference sequence). V was cut by 8 bases and J by 5 bases, with 21 bases left in between. The CDR3 nucleotides read TGTGCCAGCGCCCCTCCACTTGACAGAGAAAATGAAAAACTGTTTTTT. It translates to CASAPPLDRENEKLFF.

The CDR3 DNA sequence: TGTGCCAGCAGCCAGTCTTACAGGGACTCTGGAAACACCATATATTTT. Its protein product is CASSQSYRDSGNTIYF. The genes are TRBV4-2 and TRBJ1-3; tentatively, D is TRBD1 (6 bases). The CDR3 runs to 16 residues. The germline gives CDR1 LGHNA, CDR2 YNFKEQ. The V gene lost 3 bases and the J gene lost 0 bases, with 12 bases spanning the gap.